This T cell receptor beta chain emerged from a study of blood T cell repertoires in COVID-19. Study-level information: Sites in the United States, Italy and Spain provided acute and convalescent COVID-19 samples. Nucleic acid was either cDNA or gDNA, and it came from T cells, B-cell-depleted T cells, or PBMCs.

Authors' processing steps: Reference gene primer amplification yielded estimated nucleated cell counts. This table comes from immunoSEQ multiplex PCR, and its TCRdb copy is limited to in-frame clones, with some not included. The DNA was the basis for D and trimming; V, J and clone size are from that table. The sample contains about 73,000 clones, approximately 80% of which appear only once. The V end was cut by 10 bases, the J end by 8 bases, with 14 bases between. This CDR3 has 11 amino acids. Germline-derived CDR1 and CDR2 are SGHAT and FQNNGV. Seattle patient enrollment occurred during active infection, with longitudinal follow-up thereafter.

Sequenced input: peripheral blood. The receptor was isolated from a man between 65 and 85 years old with COVID-19, enrolled during active disease. This chain connects TRBV11-2 to TRBJ1-2; possible D gene TRBD1, 5 bases. The chain's CDR3 is CATREARGYTF. CDR3 sequence (DNA): TGTGCCACCAGGGAGGCCAGGGGCTACACCTTC.